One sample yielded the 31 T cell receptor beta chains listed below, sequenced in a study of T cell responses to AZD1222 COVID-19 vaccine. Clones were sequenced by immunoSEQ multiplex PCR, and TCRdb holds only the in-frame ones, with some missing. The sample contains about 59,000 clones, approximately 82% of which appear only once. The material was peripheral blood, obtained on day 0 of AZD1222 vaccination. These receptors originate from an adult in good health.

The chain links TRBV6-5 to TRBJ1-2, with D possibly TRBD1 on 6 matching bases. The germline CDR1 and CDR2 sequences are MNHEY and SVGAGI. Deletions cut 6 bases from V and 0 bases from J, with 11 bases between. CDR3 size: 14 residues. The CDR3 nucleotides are TGTGCCAGCAGACAGACAGGAGCTAACTATGGCTACACCTTC. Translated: CASRQTGANYGYTF.

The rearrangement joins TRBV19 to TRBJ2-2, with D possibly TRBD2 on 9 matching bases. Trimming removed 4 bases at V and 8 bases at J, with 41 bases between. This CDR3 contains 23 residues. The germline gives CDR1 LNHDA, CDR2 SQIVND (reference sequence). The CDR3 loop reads CASSTLPDRASPIAGEESGELFF. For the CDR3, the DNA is TGTGCCAGTAGTACCCTCCCGGACAGGGCGTCCCCTATAGCGGGAGAAGAATCAGGGGAGCTGTTTTTT.

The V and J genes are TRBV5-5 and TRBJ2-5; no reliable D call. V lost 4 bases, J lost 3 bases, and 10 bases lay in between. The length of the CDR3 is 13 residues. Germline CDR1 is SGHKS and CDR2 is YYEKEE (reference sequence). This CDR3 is CASSPWLEETQYF. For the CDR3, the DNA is TGTGCCAGCAGCCCCTGGTTGGAAGAGACCCAGTACTTC.

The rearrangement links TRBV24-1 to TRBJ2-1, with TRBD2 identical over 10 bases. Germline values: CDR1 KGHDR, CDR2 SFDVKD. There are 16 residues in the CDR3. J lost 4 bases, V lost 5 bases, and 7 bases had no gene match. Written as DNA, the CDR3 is TGTGCCACCAGTGGTCCCTCTAGCGGGAGTTACAATGAGCAGTTCTTC. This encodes CATSGPSSGSYNEQFF.

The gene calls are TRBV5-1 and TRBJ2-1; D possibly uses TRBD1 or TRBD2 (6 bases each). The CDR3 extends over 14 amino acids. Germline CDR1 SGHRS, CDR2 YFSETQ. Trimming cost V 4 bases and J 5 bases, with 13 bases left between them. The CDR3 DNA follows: TGCGCCAGCAGCCAGCCGGGGGCTCACAATGAGCAGTTCTTC. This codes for CASSQPGAHNEQFF.

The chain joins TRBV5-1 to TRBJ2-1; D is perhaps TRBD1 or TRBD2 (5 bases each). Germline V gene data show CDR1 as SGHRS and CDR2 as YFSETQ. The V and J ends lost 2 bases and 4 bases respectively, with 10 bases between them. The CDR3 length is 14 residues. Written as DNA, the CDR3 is TGCGCCAGCAGCTTCGGGACCTTTTACAATGAGCAGTTCTTC. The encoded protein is CASSFGTFYNEQFF.

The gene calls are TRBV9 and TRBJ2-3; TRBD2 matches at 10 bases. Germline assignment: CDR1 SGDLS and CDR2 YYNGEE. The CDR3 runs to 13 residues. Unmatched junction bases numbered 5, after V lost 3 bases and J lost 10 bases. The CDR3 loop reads CASSESLAGAQYF. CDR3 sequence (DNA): TGTGCCAGCAGCGAGTCTCTAGCGGGAGCGCAGTATTTT.

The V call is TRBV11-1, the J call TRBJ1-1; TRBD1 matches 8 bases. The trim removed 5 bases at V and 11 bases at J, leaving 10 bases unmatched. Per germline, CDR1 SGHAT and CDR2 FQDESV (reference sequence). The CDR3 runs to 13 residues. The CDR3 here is CASSPGTGEGAFF. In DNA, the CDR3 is TGTGCCAGCAGCCCCGGGACAGGTGAGGGGGCTTTCTTT.

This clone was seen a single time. In DNA form, the CDR3 reads TGCGCCAGCAGCTTGGTACAGGATGAAAAACTGTTTTTT. It translates to CASSLVQDEKLFF. J is TRBJ1-4 and V is TRBV5-1, with D possibly matching TRBD1 (5 bases). V was clipped by 0 bases and J by 6 bases, with 6 bases between them. The germline gives CDR1 SGHRS, CDR2 YFSETQ. This CDR3 has 13 residues.

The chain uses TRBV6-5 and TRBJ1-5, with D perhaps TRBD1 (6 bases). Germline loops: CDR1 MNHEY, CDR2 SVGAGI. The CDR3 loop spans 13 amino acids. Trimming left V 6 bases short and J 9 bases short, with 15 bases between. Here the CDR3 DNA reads TGTGCCAGCAGGCCGATCAGGGGTGGGCCCCAGCATTTT. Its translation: CASRPIRGGPQHF.

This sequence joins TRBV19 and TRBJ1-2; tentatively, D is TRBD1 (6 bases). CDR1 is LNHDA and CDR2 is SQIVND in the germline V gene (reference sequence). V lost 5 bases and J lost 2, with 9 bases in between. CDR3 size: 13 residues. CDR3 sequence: CASSPGQNYGYTF. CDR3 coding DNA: TGTGCCAGTAGTCCAGGACAGAACTATGGCTACACCTTC.

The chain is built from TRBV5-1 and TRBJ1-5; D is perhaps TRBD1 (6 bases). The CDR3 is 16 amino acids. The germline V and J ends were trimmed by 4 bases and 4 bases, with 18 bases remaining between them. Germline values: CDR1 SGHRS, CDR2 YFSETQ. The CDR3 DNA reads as TGCGCCAGCAGCGTAACTCAGGACAGACATAATCAGCCCCAGCATTTT. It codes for CASSVTQDRHNQPQHF. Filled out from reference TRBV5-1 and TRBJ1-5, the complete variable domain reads KAGVTQTPRYLIKTRGQQVTLSCSPISGHRSVSWYQQTPGQGLQFLFEYFSETQRNKGNFPGRFSGRQFSNSRSEMNVSTLELGDSALYLCASSVTQDRHNQPQHFGDGTRLSIL.

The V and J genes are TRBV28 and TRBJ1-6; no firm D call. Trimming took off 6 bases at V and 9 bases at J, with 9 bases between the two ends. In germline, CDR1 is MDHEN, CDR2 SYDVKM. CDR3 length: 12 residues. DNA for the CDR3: TGTGCCAGCAGCTCCTGGCCTTCACCCCTCCACTTT. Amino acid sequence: CASSSWPSPLHF.

The CDR3 loop reads CASSLDLPRDRDDYGYTF. In DNA, the CDR3 is TGTGCCAGCAGCTTGGACCTCCCCCGGGACAGGGATGACTATGGCTACACCTTC. This chain joins TRBV5-4 and TRBJ1-2, with TRBD1 matching 9 bases. CDR3 size: 18 residues. The germline V gene encodes CDR1 SGHNT and CDR2 YYREEE (reference sequence). Trimming cost V 0 bases and J 3 bases; bases outside gene matches: 12.

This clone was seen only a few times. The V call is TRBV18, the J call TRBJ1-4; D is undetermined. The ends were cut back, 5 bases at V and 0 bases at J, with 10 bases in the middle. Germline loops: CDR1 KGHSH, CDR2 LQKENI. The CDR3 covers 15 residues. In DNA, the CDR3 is TGTGCCAGCTCAGAGGGAAGTTCAACTAATGAAAAACTGTTTTTT. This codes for CASSEGSSTNEKLFF. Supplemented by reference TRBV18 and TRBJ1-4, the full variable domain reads NAGVMQNPRHLVRRRGQEARLRCSPMKGHSHVYWYRQLPEEGLKFMVYLQKENIIDESGMPKERFSAEFPKEGPSILRIQQVVRGDSAAYFCASSEGSSTNEKLFFGSGTQLSVL.

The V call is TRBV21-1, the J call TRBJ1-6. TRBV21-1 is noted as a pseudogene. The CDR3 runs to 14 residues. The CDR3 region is CASSKPPYNSPLHF. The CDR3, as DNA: TGTGCCAGCAGCAAGCCTCCCTATAATTCACCCCTCCACTTT.

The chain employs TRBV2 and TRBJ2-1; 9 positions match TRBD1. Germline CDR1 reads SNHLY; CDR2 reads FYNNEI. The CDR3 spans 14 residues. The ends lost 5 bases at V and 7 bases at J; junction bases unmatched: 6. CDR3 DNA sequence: TGTGCCAGCAGTTTACAGGGGGCGAAAAATGAGCAGTTCTTC. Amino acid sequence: CASSLQGAKNEQFF.

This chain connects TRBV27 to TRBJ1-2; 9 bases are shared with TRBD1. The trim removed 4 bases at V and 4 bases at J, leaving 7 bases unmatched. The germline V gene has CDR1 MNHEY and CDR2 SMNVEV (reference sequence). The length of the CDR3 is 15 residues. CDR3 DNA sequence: TGTGCCAGCAGTTACCGACAGGGGGTAGGCTATGGCTACACCTTC. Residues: CASSYRQGVGYGYTF.

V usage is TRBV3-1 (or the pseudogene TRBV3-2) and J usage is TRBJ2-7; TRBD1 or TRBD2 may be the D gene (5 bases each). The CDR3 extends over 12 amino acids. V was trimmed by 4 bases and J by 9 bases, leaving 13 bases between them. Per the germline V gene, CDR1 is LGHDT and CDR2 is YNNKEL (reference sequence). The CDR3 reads CASSPLSGAQYF. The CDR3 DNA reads TGTGCCAGCAGCCCGCTTTCCGGGGCGCAGTACTTC.

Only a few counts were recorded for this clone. CDR3 DNA: TGTGCCACCAGCAGAGAGAGGTACACTGAAGCTTTCTTT. It is translated as CATSRERYTEAFF. The chain carries TRBV15 and TRBJ1-1; D unresolved. Germline CDR1 LNHNV, CDR2 YYDKDF (reference sequence). The CDR3 is 13 residues long. The V and J ends lost 0 bases and 3 bases respectively, with 5 bases between them.

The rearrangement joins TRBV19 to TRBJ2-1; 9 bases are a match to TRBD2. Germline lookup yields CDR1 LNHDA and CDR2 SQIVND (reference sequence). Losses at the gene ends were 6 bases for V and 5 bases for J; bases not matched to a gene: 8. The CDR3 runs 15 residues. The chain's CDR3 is CASSPIAGDHNEQFF. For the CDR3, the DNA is TGTGCCAGTAGCCCTATAGCGGGAGACCACAATGAGCAGTTCTTC.

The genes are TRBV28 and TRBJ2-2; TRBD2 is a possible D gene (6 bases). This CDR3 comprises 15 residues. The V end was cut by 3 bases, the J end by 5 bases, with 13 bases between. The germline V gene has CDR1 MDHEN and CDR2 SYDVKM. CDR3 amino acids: CASSLHGAGTGELFF. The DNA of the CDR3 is TGTGCCAGCAGTTTGCACGGGGCGGGGACCGGGGAGCTGTTTTTT.

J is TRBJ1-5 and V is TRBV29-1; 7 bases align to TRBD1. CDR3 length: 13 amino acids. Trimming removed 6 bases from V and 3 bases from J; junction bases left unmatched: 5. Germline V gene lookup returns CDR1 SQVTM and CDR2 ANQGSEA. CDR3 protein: CSVQGGANQPQHF. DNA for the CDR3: TGCAGCGTCCAGGGGGGGGCCAATCAGCCCCAGCATTTT.

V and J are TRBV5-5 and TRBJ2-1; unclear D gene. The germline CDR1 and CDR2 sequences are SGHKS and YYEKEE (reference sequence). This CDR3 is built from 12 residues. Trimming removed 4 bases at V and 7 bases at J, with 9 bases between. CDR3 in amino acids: CASSQGRNEQFF. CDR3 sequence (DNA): TGTGCCAGCAGCCAAGGTCGGAATGAGCAGTTCTTC.

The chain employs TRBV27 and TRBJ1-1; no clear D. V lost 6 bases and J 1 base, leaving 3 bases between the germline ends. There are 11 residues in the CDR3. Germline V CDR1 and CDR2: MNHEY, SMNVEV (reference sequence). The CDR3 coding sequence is TGTGCCAGCAGAGGGAACACTGAAGCTTTCTTT. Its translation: CASRGNTEAFF.

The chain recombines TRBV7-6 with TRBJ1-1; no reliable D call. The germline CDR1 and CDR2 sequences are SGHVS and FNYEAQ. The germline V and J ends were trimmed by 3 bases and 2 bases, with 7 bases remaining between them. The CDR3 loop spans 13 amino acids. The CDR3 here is CASSLDLNTEAFF. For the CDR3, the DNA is TGTGCCAGCAGCTTGGATTTAAACACTGAAGCTTTCTTT.

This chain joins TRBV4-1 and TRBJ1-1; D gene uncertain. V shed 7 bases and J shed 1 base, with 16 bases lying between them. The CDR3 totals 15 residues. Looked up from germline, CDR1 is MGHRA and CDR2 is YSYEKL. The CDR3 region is CASTTIGRKNTEAFF. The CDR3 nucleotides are TGCGCCAGCACCACAATCGGTCGGAAGAACACTGAAGCTTTCTTT.

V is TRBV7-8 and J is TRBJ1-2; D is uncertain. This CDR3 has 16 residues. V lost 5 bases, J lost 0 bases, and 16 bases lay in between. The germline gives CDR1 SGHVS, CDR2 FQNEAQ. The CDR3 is CASSPGGRGSNYGYTF. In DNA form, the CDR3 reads TGTGCCAGCAGCCCGGGCGGTCGGGGTTCTAACTATGGCTACACCTTC.

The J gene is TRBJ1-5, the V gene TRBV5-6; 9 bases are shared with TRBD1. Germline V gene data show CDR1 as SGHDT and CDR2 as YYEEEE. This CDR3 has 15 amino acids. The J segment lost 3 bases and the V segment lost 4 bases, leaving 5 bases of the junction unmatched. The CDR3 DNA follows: TGTGCCAGCAGCAGTGGACAGGGGTACAATCAGCCCCAGCATTTT. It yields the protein CASSSGQGYNQPQHF.

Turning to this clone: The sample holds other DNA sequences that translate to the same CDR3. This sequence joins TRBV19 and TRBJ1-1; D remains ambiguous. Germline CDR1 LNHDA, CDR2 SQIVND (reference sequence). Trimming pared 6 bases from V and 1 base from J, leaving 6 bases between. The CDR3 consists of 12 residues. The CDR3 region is CASSLGNTEAFF. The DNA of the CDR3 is TGTGCCAGTAGCTTGGGGAACACTGAAGCTTTCTTT.

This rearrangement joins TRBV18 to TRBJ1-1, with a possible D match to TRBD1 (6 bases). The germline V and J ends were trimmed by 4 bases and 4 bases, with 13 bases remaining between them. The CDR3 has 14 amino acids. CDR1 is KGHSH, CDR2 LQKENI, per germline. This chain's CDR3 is CASSLRGEGTEAFF. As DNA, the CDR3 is TGTGCCAGCTCACTAAGGGGGGAGGGCACTGAAGCTTTCTTT.